A selection of T cell receptor beta chains follows, all from one sample in a study of CD8+ T cells in alopecia areata. The data were produced by immunoSEQ multiplex PCR, yet TCRdb's version contains in-frame clones alone and is incomplete. The sample holds nearly 95,000 clones, around 71% seen once. This specimen consisted of CD8+ T cells sorted from blood, obtained at week 44, from a patient treated with tofacitinib. The source of these receptors is a human donor with alopecia areata. Both conserved end residues are part of each CDR3. D genes are given only for firm matches. Expanded clones are given a class, and other clones once, few, many or no size at all.

abundance	j_gene	v_gene	d_gene	CDR3aa	CDR3nt
few	TRBJ2-7	TRBV29-1	NA	CSVVQDYEQYF	TGCAGCGTTGTTCAGGACTACGAGCAGTACTTC
NA	TRBJ1-1	TRBV6-6	TRBD1	CASSSTGGRTEAFF	TGTGCCAGCAGTTCCACAGGGGGCCGAACTGAAGCTTTCTTT
NA	TRBJ1-2	TRBV29-1	NA	CSVEDPTNYGYTF	TGCAGCGTTGAAGATCCGACTAACTATGGCTACACCTTC
NA	TRBJ1-5	TRBV19	NA	CASSIGGNQPQHF	TGTGCCAGTAGTATTGGAGGCAATCAGCCCCAGCATTTT
NA	TRBJ1-1	TRBV5-1	NA	CASSLEPTGMNTEAFF	TGCGCCAGCAGCTTGGAACCTACAGGGATGAACACTGAAGCTTTCTTT
NA	TRBJ1-5	TRBV13	NA	CASSYGGGGNQPQHF	TGTGCCAGCAGCTATGGAGGAGGCGGTAATCAGCCCCAGCATTTT
NA	TRBJ1-6	TRBV2	TRBD1	CASSEAGQGYHSPLHF	TGTGCCAGCAGTGAAGCGGGACAGGGGTATCATTCACCCCTCCACTTT
NA	TRBJ2-1	TRBV7-9	NA	CASSPVRGGYNEQFF	TGTGCCAGCAGCCCTGTTAGGGGGGGGTACAATGAGCAGTTCTTC
NA	TRBJ2-5	TRBV5-5	TRBD1	CASSLKQGIQETQYF	TGTGCCAGCAGCTTAAAACAGGGGATCCAAGAGACCCAGTACTTC
NA	TRBJ2-1	TRBV7-2	NA	CASSSYREPYNEQFF	TGTGCCAGCAGCTCCTACAGGGAACCCTACAATGAGCAGTTCTTC
NA	TRBJ1-1	TRBV5-5	NA	CASSLDVNTEAFF	TGTGCCAGCAGCTTGGATGTGAACACTGAAGCTTTCTTT
NA	TRBJ1-5	TRBV19	NA	CASTKTDNQPQHF	TGTGCCAGTACCAAGACAGACAATCAGCCCCAGCATTTT
NA	TRBJ1-1	TRBV30	NA	CAWSPTVNTEAFF	TGTGCCTGGAGTCCGACAGTGAACACTGAAGCTTTCTTT
few	TRBJ1-2	TRBV23-1	NA	CASSQREGLNYGYTF	TGCGCCAGCAGTCAAAGGGAAGGCCTTAACTATGGCTACACCTTC
NA	TRBJ2-7	TRBV27	NA	CASSSGGDSTYEQYF	TGTGCCAGCAGTTCGGGAGGGGACAGCACCTACGAGCAGTACTTC
once	TRBJ2-7	TRBV7-2	NA	CASSTPYEQYF	TGTGCCAGCAGCACCCCTTACGAGCAGTACTTC
NA	TRBJ1-1	TRBV19	NA	CASSMREGTEAFF	TGTGCCAGTAGTATGCGTGAGGGCACTGAAGCTTTCTTT
NA	TRBJ1-1	TRBV27	NA	CATSGGWNTEAFF	TGTGCCACCTCCGGGGGGTGGAACACTGAAGCTTTCTTT
NA	TRBJ2-1	TRBV7-8	TRBD2	CASSNPRVASGDSYNEQFF	TGTGCCAGCAGCAACCCAAGAGTAGCTAGCGGGGACTCCTACAATGAGCAGTTCTTC
few	TRBJ2-6	TRBV30	NA	CAWSVQAGANVLTF	TGTGCCTGGAGTGTACAGGCTGGGGCCAACGTCCTGACTTTC
NA	TRBJ2-7	TRBV7-2	NA	CASSLRRGEQYF	TGTGCCAGCAGCTTAAGGAGGGGCGAGCAGTACTTC
few	TRBJ2-5	TRBV7-6	NA	CASSLTDEETQYF	TGTGCCAGCAGCTTAACCGATGAGGAGACCCAGTACTTC
NA	TRBJ2-7	TRBV7-6	TRBD1	CASSLGTVSEQYF	TGTGCCAGCAGCCTAGGGACAGTTAGCGAGCAGTACTTC
NA	TRBJ1-2	TRBV4-3	NA	CASSQDRGYGYTF	TGCGCCAGCAGCCAAGACCGGGGGTATGGCTACACCTTC
NA	TRBJ1-1	TRBV29-1	NA	CSAQSGQNTEAFF	TGCAGCGCACAAAGCGGACAGAACACTGAAGCTTTCTTT
NA	TRBJ2-7	TRBV11-3	TRBD1	CASSPRDRGGEQYF	TGTGCCAGCAGCCCCCGGGACAGGGGTGGCGAGCAGTACTTC
NA	TRBJ2-3	TRBV7-3	NA	CASSPGPDTQYF	TGTGCCAGCAGCCCGGGACCCGATACGCAGTATTTT
NA	TRBJ2-7	TRBV29-1	NA	CSVEGGTLSYEQYF	TGCAGCGTTGAGGGTGGGACACTCTCCTACGAGCAGTACTTC
NA	TRBJ1-2	TRBV5-1	TRBD1	CASSLRTGARLEGYTF	TGCGCCAGCAGCTTGCGGACAGGGGCCAGATTGGAAGGCTACACCTTC
few	TRBJ1-1	TRBV29-1	NA	CSVEDPSENTEAFF	TGCAGCGTTGAAGACCCCTCTGAGAACACTGAAGCTTTCTTT
NA	TRBJ2-5	TRBV5-1	TRBD2	CASSLGLAGGNQETQYF	TGCGCCAGCAGCTTGGGACTAGCGGGGGGAAACCAAGAGACCCAGTACTTC
NA	TRBJ1-6	TRBV4-1	NA	CASSQGNSPLHF	TGCGCCAGCAGTCAGGGGAATTCACCCCTCCACTTT
few	TRBJ1-4	TRBV6-5	TRBD1	CASTVDRQNEKLFF	TGTGCCAGCACCGTGGACAGGCAGAATGAAAAACTGTTTTTT
NA	TRBJ2-7	TRBV19	TRBD1	CASRSPDRGYEQYF	TGTGCCAGTAGATCCCCGGACAGGGGGTACGAGCAGTACTTC
NA	TRBJ1-2	TRBV19	TRBD1	CASSAGTGNGYTF	TGTGCCAGTAGCGCCGGGACAGGGAATGGCTACACCTTC
NA	TRBJ1-2	TRBV7-9	TRBD1	CASSLGDGDRDGYTF	TGTGCCAGCAGCTTAGGGGACGGGGACAGGGACGGCTACACCTTC
NA	TRBJ1-1	TRBV6-6	NA	CASSYSRDGAWAFF	TGTGCCAGCAGTTACTCGAGGGACGGGGCGTGGGCTTTCTTT
NA	TRBJ2-1	TRBV7-9	NA	CASSLETSGDEQFF	TGTGCCAGCAGCTTAGAGACGTCCGGCGATGAGCAGTTCTTC
NA	TRBJ1-5	TRBV5-6	NA	CASSLEGGGSGQPQHF	TGTGCCAGCAGCTTGGAGGGGGGGGGCTCGGGTCAGCCCCAGCATTTT
NA	TRBJ1-1	TRBV4-3	NA	CASSQWFRGDVTEAFF	TGCGCCAGCAGCCAATGGTTCAGGGGCGATGTTACTGAAGCTTTCTTT
NA	TRBJ1-2	TRBV11-2	NA	CASSLVGATGYGYTF	TGTGCCAGCAGCCTAGTGGGTGCGACTGGCTATGGCTACACCTTC
NA	TRBJ1-2	TRBV6-5	NA	CASSQDSREYTF	TGTGCCAGCAGCCAGGACAGCCGGGAATACACCTTC